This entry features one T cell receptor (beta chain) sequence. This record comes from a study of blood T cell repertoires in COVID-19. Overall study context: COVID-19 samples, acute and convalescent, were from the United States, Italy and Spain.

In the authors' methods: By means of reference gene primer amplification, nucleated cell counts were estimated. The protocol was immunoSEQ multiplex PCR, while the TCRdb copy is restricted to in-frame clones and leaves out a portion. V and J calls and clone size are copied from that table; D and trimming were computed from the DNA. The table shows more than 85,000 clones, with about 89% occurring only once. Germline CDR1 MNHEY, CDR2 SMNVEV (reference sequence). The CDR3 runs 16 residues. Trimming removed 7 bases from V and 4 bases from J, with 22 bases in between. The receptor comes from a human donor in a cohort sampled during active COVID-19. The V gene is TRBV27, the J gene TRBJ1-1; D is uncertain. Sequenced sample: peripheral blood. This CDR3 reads CASTPRRGGSSTEAFF. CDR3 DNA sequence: TGTGCCAGCACTCCTCGTCGGGGAGGCTCGAGCACTGAAGCTTTCTTT.